This T cell receptor beta chain originates from a study of T cells in Graves' hyperthyroidism and ophthalmopathy. The study, taken as a whole, reports: It was a median 6.5 months before onset that the model predicted ophthalmopathy.

This clonotype was counted at least ten times. What it recognizes is unknown. Amplification targeted TCR beta CDR3 regions from RNA transcripts. Primed by the HTBI set, a first-round RT-PCR was run on the TCR CDR3. Using its own MiXCR run on the multiplex PCR reads, TCRdb lists one record per CDR3 protein. This sample carries about 520,000 distinct CDR3 sequences, approximately 25% of them seen once, and the ten largest clones take 11%. This CDR3 has 12 amino acids. V was trimmed by 6 bases and J by 4 bases, leaving 9 bases between them. From germline, CDR1 is MNHEY and CDR2 SVGAGI. The TCR sequence derives from a woman aged 30 to 39 with Graves' ophthalmopathy. The rearrangement joins TRBV6-5 to TRBJ1-1; D gene uncertain. Sequencing was carried out using blood. CDR3 nucleotides: TGTGCCAGCAGGTCCCGAGGCACTGAAGCTTTCTTT. Its translation: CASRSRGTEAFF.